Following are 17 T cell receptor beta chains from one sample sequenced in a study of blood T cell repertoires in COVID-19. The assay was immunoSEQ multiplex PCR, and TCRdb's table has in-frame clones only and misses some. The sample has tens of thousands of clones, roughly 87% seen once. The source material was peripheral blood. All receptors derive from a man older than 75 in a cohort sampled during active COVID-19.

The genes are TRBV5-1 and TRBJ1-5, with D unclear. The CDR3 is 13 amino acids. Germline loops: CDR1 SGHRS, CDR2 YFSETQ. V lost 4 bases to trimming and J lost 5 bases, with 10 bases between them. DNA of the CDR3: TGCGCCAGCAGCGCCGACACATATCAGCCCCAGCATTTT. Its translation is CASSADTYQPQHF.

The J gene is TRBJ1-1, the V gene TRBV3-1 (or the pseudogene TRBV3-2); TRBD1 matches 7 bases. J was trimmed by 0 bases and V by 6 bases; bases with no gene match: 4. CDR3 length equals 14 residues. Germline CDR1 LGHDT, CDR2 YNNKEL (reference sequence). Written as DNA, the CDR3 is TGTGCCAGCAGGGGGACAGAAATGAACACTGAAGCTTTCTTT. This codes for CASRGTEMNTEAFF.

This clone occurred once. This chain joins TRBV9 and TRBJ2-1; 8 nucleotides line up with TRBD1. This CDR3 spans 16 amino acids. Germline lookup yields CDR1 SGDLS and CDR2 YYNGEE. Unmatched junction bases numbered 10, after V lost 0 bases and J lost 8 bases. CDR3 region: CASSVVSSKQGDEQFF. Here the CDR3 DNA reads TGTGCCAGCAGCGTAGTGAGTTCTAAACAGGGGGATGAGCAGTTCTTC.

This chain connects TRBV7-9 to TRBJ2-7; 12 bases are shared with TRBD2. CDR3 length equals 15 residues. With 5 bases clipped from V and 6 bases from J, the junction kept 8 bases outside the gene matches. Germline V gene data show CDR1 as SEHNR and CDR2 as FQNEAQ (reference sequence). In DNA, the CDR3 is TGTGCCAGCAGCCTGACTAGCGGGAGTAAGGGCGAGCAGTACTTC. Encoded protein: CASSLTSGSKGEQYF.

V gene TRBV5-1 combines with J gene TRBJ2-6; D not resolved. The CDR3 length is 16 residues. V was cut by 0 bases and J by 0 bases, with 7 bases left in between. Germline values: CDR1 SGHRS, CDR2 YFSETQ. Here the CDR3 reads CASSLGYSSGANVLTF. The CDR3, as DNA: TGCGCCAGCAGCTTGGGATACAGCTCTGGGGCCAACGTCCTGACTTTC.

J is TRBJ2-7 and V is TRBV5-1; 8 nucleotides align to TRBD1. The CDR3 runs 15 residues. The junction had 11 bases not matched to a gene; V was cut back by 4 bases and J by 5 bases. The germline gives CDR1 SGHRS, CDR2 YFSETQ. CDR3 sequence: CASSARGQGGHEQYF. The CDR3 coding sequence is TGCGCCAGCAGCGCACGTGGACAGGGCGGCCACGAGCAGTACTTC.

The DNA for the CDR3 is TGTGCCAGCAGCCAAGGCGCTGGCTATGGCTACACCTTC. Translating it yields CASSQGAGYGYTF. The chain joins TRBV4-2 to TRBJ1-2; D gene uncertain. CDR3 size: 13 residues. V was trimmed by 1 base and J by 4 bases, leaving 7 bases between them. CDR1 LGHNA and CDR2 YNFKEQ come from the germline V gene.

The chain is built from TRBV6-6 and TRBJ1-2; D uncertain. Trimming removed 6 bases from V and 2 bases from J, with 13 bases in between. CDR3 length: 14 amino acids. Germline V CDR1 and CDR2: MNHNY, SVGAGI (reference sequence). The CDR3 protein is CASSRTTGNYGYTF. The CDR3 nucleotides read TGTGCCAGCAGCCGAACGACGGGGAACTATGGCTACACCTTC.

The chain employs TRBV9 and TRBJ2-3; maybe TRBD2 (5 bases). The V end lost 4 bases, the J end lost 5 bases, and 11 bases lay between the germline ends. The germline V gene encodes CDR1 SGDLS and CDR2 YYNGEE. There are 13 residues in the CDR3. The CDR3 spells CASSPRAGDTQYF. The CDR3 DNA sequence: TGTGCCAGCAGCCCCCGGGCGGGAGATACGCAGTATTTT.

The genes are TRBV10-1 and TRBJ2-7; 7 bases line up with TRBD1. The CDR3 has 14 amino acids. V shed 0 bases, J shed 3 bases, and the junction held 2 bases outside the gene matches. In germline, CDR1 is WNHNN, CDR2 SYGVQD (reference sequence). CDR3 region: CASSESDRVYEQYF. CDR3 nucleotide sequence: TGCGCCAGCAGTGAGTCCGACAGGGTCTACGAGCAGTACTTC.

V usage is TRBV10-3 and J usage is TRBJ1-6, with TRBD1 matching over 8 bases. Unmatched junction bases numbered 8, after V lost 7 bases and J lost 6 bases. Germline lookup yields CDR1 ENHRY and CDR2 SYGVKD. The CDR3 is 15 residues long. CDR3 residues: CAIKPTGGSNSPLHF. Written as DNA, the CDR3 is TGTGCCATCAAGCCCACAGGGGGAAGTAATTCACCCCTCCACTTT.

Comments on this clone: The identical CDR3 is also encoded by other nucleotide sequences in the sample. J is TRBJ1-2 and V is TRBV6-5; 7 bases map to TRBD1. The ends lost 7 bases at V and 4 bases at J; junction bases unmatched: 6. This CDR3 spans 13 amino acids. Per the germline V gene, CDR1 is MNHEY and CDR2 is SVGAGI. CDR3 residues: CASKRDSLYGYTF. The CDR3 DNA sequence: TGTGCCAGCAAACGGGACAGCCTCTATGGCTACACCTTC.

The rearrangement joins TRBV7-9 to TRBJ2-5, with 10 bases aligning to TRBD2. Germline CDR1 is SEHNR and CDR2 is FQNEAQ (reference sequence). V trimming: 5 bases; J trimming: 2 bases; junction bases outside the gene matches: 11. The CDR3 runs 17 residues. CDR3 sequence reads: CASSPRPGLAIQETQYF. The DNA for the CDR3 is TGTGCCAGCAGCCCGCGACCGGGACTAGCGATACAAGAGACCCAGTACTTC.

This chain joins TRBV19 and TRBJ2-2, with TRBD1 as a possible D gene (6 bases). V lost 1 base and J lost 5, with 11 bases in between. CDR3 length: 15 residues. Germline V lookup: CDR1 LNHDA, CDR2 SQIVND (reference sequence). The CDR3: CASSIGQGITGELFF. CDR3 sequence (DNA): TGTGCCAGTAGTATAGGCCAGGGGATTACCGGGGAGCTGTTTTTT. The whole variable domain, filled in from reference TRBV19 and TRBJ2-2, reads DGGITQSPKYLFRKEGQNVTLSCEQNLNHDAMYWYRQDPGQGLRLIYYSQIVNDFQKGDIAEGYSVSREKKESFPLTVTSAQKNPTAFYLCASSIGQGITGELFFGEGSRLTVL.

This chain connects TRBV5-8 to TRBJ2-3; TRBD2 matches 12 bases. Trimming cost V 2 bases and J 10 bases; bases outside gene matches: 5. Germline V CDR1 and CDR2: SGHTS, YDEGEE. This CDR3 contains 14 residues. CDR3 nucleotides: TGTGCCAGCAGCTTCGAACTAGCGGGGGGCCCGCAGTATTTT. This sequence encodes CASSFELAGGPQYF. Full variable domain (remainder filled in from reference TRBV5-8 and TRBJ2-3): EAGVTQSPTHLIKTRGQQATLRCSPISGHTSVYWYQQALGLGLQFLLWYDEGEERNRGNFPPRFSGRQFPNYSSELNVNALELEDSALYLCASSFELAGGPQYFGPGTRLTVL.

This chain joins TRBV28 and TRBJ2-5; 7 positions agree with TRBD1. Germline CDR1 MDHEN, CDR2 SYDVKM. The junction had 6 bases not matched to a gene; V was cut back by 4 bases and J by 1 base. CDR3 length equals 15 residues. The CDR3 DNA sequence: TGTGCCAGCAGTTCGGGACAGCTCCTCCAAGAGACCCAGTACTTC. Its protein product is CASSSGQLLQETQYF.

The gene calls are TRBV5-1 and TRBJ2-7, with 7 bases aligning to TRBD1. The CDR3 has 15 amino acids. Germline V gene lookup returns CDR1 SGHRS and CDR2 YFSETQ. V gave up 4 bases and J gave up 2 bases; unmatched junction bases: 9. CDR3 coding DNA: TGCGCCAGCAGCCAAACAGGGGAGATACCCTACGAGCAGTACTTC. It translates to CASSQTGEIPYEQYF.